The source of this T cell receptor (beta chain) is a study of cytomegalovirus exposure and HLA in healthy donors. Overall study findings and caveats: The study found most TCR sequences rare, yet found some public TCRs in many donors. As a later analysis revealed, the rate of TCR association differed by HLA locus, with DRB1 most and HLA-C fewest.

Donors consisted of healthy bone marrow donors. 13 Jbeta primers and 60 Vbeta primers were used for the PCR. Generated by immunoSEQ multiplex PCR, the TCRdb table keeps only in-frame clones and is missing some. The sample shows some 200,000 clones, approximately 11% of them seen only once. This clone was picked up a small number of times. Its antigen is unidentified. V dropped 2 bases and J dropped 4 bases, with 15 bases sitting between them. Looked up from germline, CDR1 is SGHNT and CDR2 is YYREEE (reference sequence). The CDR3 sequence is 15 residues long. The TCR sequence derives from a man aged 50 to 60 in good health and CMV-seropositive. The specimen was PBMCs. The chain couples TRBV5-4 to TRBJ2-5; maybe TRBD1 (7 bases). CDR3 amino acids: CASSLHRGGVETQYF. The CDR3, as DNA: TGTGCCAGCAGCTTACACAGGGGCGGGGTAGAGACCCAGTACTTC.